The T cell receptor beta chain under discussion was sequenced for a study of OX40 agonist ivuxolimab in advanced cancers. At the level of the whole study: Ivuxolimab was an agonistic, fully human IgG2 monoclonal antibody directed against OX40 (CD134), a costimulatory receptor. Intravenous ivuxolimab was administered to patients every 2 weeks at six dose levels: 0.01, 0.1, 0.3, 1.5, 3 and 10 mg/kg. Of the roughly 53 patients in dose escalation, some 20 had hepatocellular carcinoma, about 15 had melanoma, 9 had renal cell carcinoma and 9 had head and neck cancer. In the dose-escalation cohort, more than 75% of patients were male, and the mean age was around 60 years, with a range of about 23 to 85. Patients were allowed to have had prior anti-PD-1, anti-PD-L1 or anti-CTLA-4 therapy, and approximately 37% of the dose-escalation patients had been treated with checkpoint inhibitors. Partial responses occurred in three dose-escalation patients, of whom one had hepatocellular carcinoma and two had cutaneous melanoma. The point of sequencing TCRbeta in the periphery was to test whether ivuxolimab changed TCR sequence diversity and drove clonal T-cell expansion. The monotherapy dose-escalation portion (N of about 52 patients) of the phase I ivuxolimab trial is reported in the paper. The research as a whole found: Low levels of normalized T-cell clonal expansion were also seen in some nonresponding patients. On average, CD8+ T cells showed more expanded clones than CD4+ T cells after ivuxolimab. At doses from 0.1 to 3.0 mg/kg, clonal expansion was seen in both CD4+ and CD8+ blood T cells between baseline and week 6. Antigen specificity was not determined for the clonally expanded peripheral T cells. In partial responders in the 0.1-3.0 mg/kg groups, normalized peripheral clonal expansion was found to be among the lowest, especially among CD8+ T cells.

Genomic DNA was extracted from sorted cells for sequencing of the TCRbeta CDR3 region. The immunoSEQ Assay was used for sequencing of TCRbeta CDR3 regions. In TCRdb, the immuneACCESS table is reduced to in-frame sequences with V and J assigned. These tables do not hold every clone; where another copy was compared, an unresolved V gene accounts for under half, and the others remain unexplained. This sample comprises about 64,000 clones, 84% of them detected only once. Clones ranked in the top ten supply less than 2.5% of the sample. The trial excluded patients who had a history of autoimmune disease or were on systemic immunosuppression. Peripheral blood for TCR sequencing was collected from all dose cohorts at baseline, on cycle 4 day 1, and on cycle 7 day 1. The samples were taken from a phase I, first-in-human, multicenter, open-label dose-escalation trial of ivuxolimab. Adults with locally advanced or metastatic melanoma, renal cell, hepatocellular, or head and neck squamous cell carcinoma were enrolled in the trial. Before TCR sequencing, CD4+ T cells and CD8+ T cells were sorted from peripheral blood as separate populations.

Details on this clone: Its binding antigen is unknown. Base qualities are not at hand, and no much larger clone is one base apart.

CDR1 and CDR2, looked up from the germline V gene (reference sequence), are SGHNT and YYREEE. Spanning cysteine to phenylalanine, the CDR3 consists of 14 amino acids. CDR3 DNA is the only sequence kept; it has 42 bases, read in frame from the first base. Germline trimming: 0 bases from V, 6 bases from J; junction bases outside gene matches: 4. The chain employs TRBV5-4 and TRBJ2-7; 9 central bases correspond to TRBD2. The input for sequencing was CD4+ or CD8+ T cells sorted from blood, taken in a trial of the OX40 agonist ivuxolimab. The source is an adult with an advanced solid tumor such as melanoma, head and neck, liver or kidney cancer. The sequence in DNA is TGTGCCAGCAGCTTGGAGGGCGGGGGGGGCGAGCAGTACTTC. Translated, this is CASSLEGGGGEQYF.